A selection of T cell receptor beta chains follows, all from one sample in a study of CD8 T cells in ankylosing spondylitis. TCRdb passed the 5' RACE reads through MiXCR, listing each CDR3 protein once. Of approximately 30,000 distinct CDR3 sequences listed, 7.9% are singletons. Sequencing was performed on blood. These receptors originate from a male donor with ankylosing spondylitis or in good health (not recorded which). Each CDR3 is given with its conserved first and last residue. The D gene is left open where the match is weak. The size of a clone is reported for some rows only, either as once, few or many, or as a class for expanded clones.

clone size | J gene | D gene | V gene | CDR3 protein | CDR3 DNA
few | TRBJ2-1 | NA | TRBV29-1 | CSVSGSYEQFF | TGCAGCGTTTCAGGGTCATATGAGCAGTTCTTC
NA | TRBJ1-5 | NA | TRBV6-1 | CASSGGSGLGDQPQHF | TGTGCCAGCAGCGGAGGGTCAGGGTTGGGGGATCAGCCCCAGCATTTT
NA | TRBJ1-6 | TRBD1 | TRBV29-1 | CSARTGGNSPLHF | TGCAGCGCACGGACAGGGGGAAATTCACCCCTCCACTTT
many | TRBJ2-5 | TRBD2 | TRBV20-1 | CSASKTSGGNQETQYF | TGCAGTGCTAGTAAGACTAGCGGGGGTAACCAAGAGACCCAGTACTTC
few | TRBJ1-1 | TRBD1 | TRBV2 | CASTGDRGTEAFF | TGTGCCAGCACTGGAGACAGGGGCACTGAAGCTTTCTTT
few | TRBJ1-1 | TRBD1 | TRBV10-3 | CAISEAPPLGQGNTEAFF | TGTGCCATCAGTGAGGCCCCCCCGTTGGGACAGGGGAACACTGAAGCTTTCTTT
few | TRBJ2-7 | NA | TRBV19 | CASSSGNYEQYF | TGTGCCAGTAGTAGCGGGAACTACGAGCAGTACTTC
NA | TRBJ2-3 | TRBD2 | TRBV24-1 | CATSDWTSGSPDTQYF | TGTGCCACCAGTGACTGGACTAGCGGGAGCCCAGATACGCAGTATTTT
many | TRBJ1-1 | NA | TRBV29-1 | CSVGQVGNTEAFF | TGCAGCGTTGGCCAGGTGGGGAACACTGAAGCTTTCTTT
many | TRBJ2-1 | TRBD2 | TRBV7-2 | CASSLGLAGYNEQFF | TGTGCCAGCAGCTTAGGGCTAGCGGGATACAATGAGCAGTTCTTC
NA | TRBJ2-2 | TRBD1 | TRBV12-3/TRBV12-4 | CASSLGQGTGTGELFF | TGTGCCAGCAGTTTGGGACAGGGAACGGGCACCGGGGAGCTGTTTTTT
few | TRBJ2-7 | TRBD1 | TRBV12-3/TRBV12-4 | CASRGTAYEQYF | TGTGCCAGCAGAGGGACAGCCTACGAGCAGTACTTC
few | TRBJ2-5 | NA | TRBV28 | CASTPSWNFQETQYF | TGTGCCAGCACCCCCTCCTGGAATTTCCAAGAGACCCAGTACTTC
NA | TRBJ1-1 | TRBD1 | TRBV30 | CAGQGNTEAFF | TGTGCCGGACAGGGGAACACTGAAGCTTTCTTT
NA | TRBJ2-3 | NA | TRBV6-5 | CASSYQVADTQYF | TGTGCCAGCAGTTATCAGGTAGCAGATACGCAGTATTTT
NA | TRBJ2-2 | TRBD2 | TRBV5-5 | CASSLTSVNTGELFF | TGTGCCAGCAGCTTGACTAGCGTGAACACCGGGGAGCTGTTTTTT
few | TRBJ1-5 | NA | TRBV5-8 | CASSRWGQPQHF | TGTGCCAGCAGCCGCTGGGGTCAGCCCCAGCATTTT
NA | TRBJ1-1 | NA | TRBV10-2 | CASSEQGPIGEAFF | TGCGCCAGCAGTGAGCAGGGGCCAATCGGGGAAGCTTTCTTT
few | TRBJ1-2 | NA | TRBV14 | CASSQDLKGARF | TGTGCCAGCAGCCAAGATTTGAAGGGAGCCCGTTTC
many | TRBJ2-5 | TRBD1 | TRBV4-2 | CASSQDSGAGGTETQYF | TGTGCCAGCAGCCAAGATTCGGGGGCAGGGGGCACGGAGACCCAGTACTTC
NA | TRBJ1-4 | NA | TRBV3-1 | CASSRVKEKLFF | TGTGCCAGCAGCCGTGTAAAGGAAAAACTGTTTTTT
many | TRBJ1-5 | NA | TRBV28 | CASSDSNQPQHF | TGTGCCAGCTCGGACAGCAATCAGCCCCAGCATTTT
NA | TRBJ2-3 | TRBD2 | TRBV4-2 | CASSQTTSGGGTDTQYF | TGTGCCAGCAGCCAAACCACTAGCGGGGGGGGCACAGATACGCAGTATTTT
medium-sized | TRBJ2-5 | NA | TRBV28 | CASSKGGGWSQETQYF | TGTGCCAGCAGTAAGGGGGGGGGATGGAGTCAAGAGACCCAGTACTTC
many | TRBJ2-3 | TRBD1 | TRBV5-1 | CASSLAARGTDTQYF | TGCGCCAGCAGCTTGGCTGCCAGGGGGACAGATACGCAGTATTTT
many | TRBJ1-1 | NA | TRBV25-1 | CASSEYATGNGNTEAFF | TGTGCCAGCAGTGAATACGCCACAGGGAACGGGAACACTGAAGCTTTCTTT
many | TRBJ2-5 | NA | TRBV7-3 | CASSLTREETQYF | TGTGCCAGCAGCCTGACTAGGGAAGAGACCCAGTACTTC
NA | TRBJ1-4 | TRBD1 | TRBV20-1 | CSAHDRVGEKLFF | TGCAGTGCTCACGACAGGGTTGGTGAAAAACTGTTTTTT
many | TRBJ2-1 | NA | TRBV28 | CASSFPGPPNNEQFF | TGTGCCAGCAGTTTTCCGGGACCACCAAACAATGAGCAGTTCTTC
NA | TRBJ2-3 | TRBD1 | TRBV28 | CASSGGTGWTDTQYF | TGTGCCAGCAGCGGTGGGACAGGGTGGACAGATACGCAGTATTTT
many | TRBJ2-2 | TRBD1 | TRBV5-5 | CASSLGRGRPGELFF | TGTGCCAGCAGCTTGGGTAGGGGGCGACCCGGGGAGCTGTTTTTT
NA | TRBJ1-5 | TRBD1 | TRBV10-3 | CAISTGGDSNQPQHF | TGTGCCATCAGTACAGGGGGGGATAGCAATCAGCCCCAGCATTTT
NA | TRBJ1-4 | NA | TRBV6-6 | CASSYSRTGAEGATNEKLFF | TGTGCCAGCAGTTACTCGAGGACCGGGGCCGAGGGGGCAACTAATGAAAAACTGTTTTTT
many | TRBJ1-2 | NA | TRBV4-3 | CASSQGQGGYTF | TGCGCCAGCAGCCAAGGACAAGGAGGCTACACCTTC
NA | TRBJ2-2 | TRBD1 | TRBV6-2/TRBV6-3 | CASTDRLNTGELFF | TGTGCCAGCACGGACAGGCTTAACACCGGGGAGCTGTTTTTT
many | TRBJ2-7 | NA | TRBV7-2 | CASRSDWGEQYF | TGTGCCAGCAGGAGCGACTGGGGCGAGCAGTACTTC
NA | TRBJ2-5 | NA | TRBV19 | CASTRGPAETQYF | TGTGCCAGTACCCGGGGACCTGCGGAGACCCAGTACTTC
NA | TRBJ1-2 | NA | TRBV2 | CASSPFQGLGGYTF | TGTGCCAGCAGCCCCTTCCAGGGACTGGGAGGCTACACCTTC
NA | TRBJ2-2 | NA | TRBV4-3 | CASSPLIHSPANTGELFF | TGCGCCAGCAGCCCCCTAATCCACAGCCCCGCGAACACCGGGGAGCTGTTTTTT
NA | TRBJ1-1 | NA | TRBV7-9 | CASSPTGWGTEAFF | TGTGCCAGCAGTCCTACAGGGTGGGGGACTGAAGCTTTCTTT
NA | TRBJ2-2 | TRBD2 | TRBV12-3/TRBV12-4 | CASSSSGANTGELFF | TGTGCCAGCAGTAGTAGCGGGGCGAACACCGGGGAGCTGTTTTTT
NA | TRBJ2-1 | NA | TRBV29-1 | CSVRTPESYEQFF | TGCAGCGTAAGGACACCGGAATCGTACGAGCAGTTCTTC
many | TRBJ2-3 | TRBD2 | TRBV12-3/TRBV12-4 | CASSWTSGGRGPDTQYF | TGTGCCAGCAGCTGGACTAGCGGGGGGAGGGGCCCAGATACGCAGTATTTT
few | TRBJ2-3 | NA | TRBV29-1 | CSVEDGREADTQYF | TGCAGCGTTGAAGATGGTCGGGAAGCAGATACGCAGTATTTT
few | TRBJ2-4 | TRBD1 | TRBV20-1 | CSAATTRDRNIQYF | TGCAGTGCTGCAACGACAAGGGACAGGAACATTCAGTACTTC
many | TRBJ2-3 | NA | TRBV20-1 | CSARGATVGTDTQYF | TGCAGTGCTCGAGGGGCCACAGTGGGCACAGATACGCAGTATTTT
few | TRBJ2-1 | NA | TRBV20-1 | CSASDGSLSYNEQFF | TGCAGTGCTAGCGACGGTTCTCTTTCCTACAATGAGCAGTTCTTC
few | TRBJ2-2 | TRBD1 | TRBV7-2 | CASSLRQGLFGELFF | TGTGCCAGCAGCCTGAGACAGGGGCTGTTCGGGGAGCTGTTTTTT
few | TRBJ2-3 | NA | TRBV29-1 | CSVEVADTQYF | TGCAGCGTTGAAGTAGCAGATACGCAGTATTTT
few | TRBJ2-2 | NA | TRBV5-6 | CASRGRGTGELFF | TGTGCCAGCAGGGGCCGCGGGACCGGGGAGCTGTTTTTT
many | TRBJ2-5 | NA | TRBV3-1 | CASSQDYSQETQYF | TGTGCCAGCAGCCAAGATTATAGCCAAGAGACCCAGTACTTC
NA | TRBJ2-2 | TRBD1 | TRBV12-3/TRBV12-4 | CASSRDRGGTGELFF | TGTGCCAGCAGTCGGGACAGGGGAGGCACCGGGGAGCTGTTTTTT
few | TRBJ2-3 | NA | TRBV5-1 | CASSLRDTDTQYF | TGCGCCAGCAGCTTGAGAGACACAGATACGCAGTATTTT
few | TRBJ2-2 | NA | TRBV20-1 | CSASLFTSGELFF | TGCAGTGCTAGCCTCTTTACTTCCGGGGAGCTGTTTTTT
NA | TRBJ2-1 | NA | TRBV7-2 | CASSLPPLRGKEQFF | TGTGCCAGCAGCTTACCTCCCCTACGCGGTAAGGAGCAGTTCTTC
many | TRBJ2-3 | NA | TRBV7-3 | CASSLNGGPDDTQYF | TGTGCCAGCAGCTTAAATGGAGGGCCGGATGATACGCAGTATTTT
few | TRBJ2-5 | TRBD2 | TRBV4-2 | CASSHIAGEGETQYF | TGTGCCAGCAGCCACATAGCGGGAGAGGGGGAGACCCAGTACTTC
many | TRBJ1-1 | NA | TRBV30 | CAWTPERLLNAFF | TGTGCCTGGACCCCAGAGAGGTTACTGAACGCTTTCTTT
many | TRBJ2-1 | TRBD2 | TRBV12-3/TRBV12-4 | CASRLAGGYEQFF | TGTGCCAGCAGACTAGCGGGTGGCTATGAGCAGTTCTTC